Below, 15 T cell receptor beta chains from the same sample are listed, as sequenced in a study of blood T cells in healthy people across ages (dated by TCRdb to the mid-2010s). Library prep was done by 5' RACE. Instrument on record: Illumina HiSeq 2500. A second PCR of roughly 7 to 12 cycles was run with a J-beta primer mix and a sample-barcoded 5' primer. TCRdb reworked the public reads: Q25 trimming with fastp, MiXCR clone assembly, productive beta chains retained. For every CDR3 protein sequence, its rows merge into one entry that carries the most common genes and DNA. This sample is represented by just over 800,000 distinct CDR3 sequences; approximately 67% of them were singletons. The top ten hold around 30% of the sample. Material for sequencing was blood. Every receptor here comes from a man aged 25-45 years in good health.

V usage is TRBV7-2 and J usage is TRBJ2-1; TRBD2 agrees at 7 bases. This CDR3 spans 17 amino acids. The ends lost 4 bases at V and 2 bases at J; junction bases unmatched: 11. CDR1 SGHTA and CDR2 FQGNSA come from the germline V gene. CDR3 in amino acids: CASSSKGTTSTYNEQFF. In nucleotides, the CDR3 is TGTGCCAGCAGCTCAAAGGGGACTACCTCGACCTACAATGAGCAGTTCTTC.

This clonotype was detected a few times. The chain couples TRBV20-1 to TRBJ1-6; TRBD1 is a possible D gene (5 bases). The CDR3 is 13 residues long. From germline, CDR1 is DFQATT and CDR2 SNEGSKA (reference sequence). Trimming stripped 5 bases from V and 4 bases from J, with 9 bases between. The CDR3, as DNA: TGCAGTGCTTCCGGGGGGTATAATTCACCCCTCCACTTT. Its translation: CSASGGYNSPLHF.

The chain links TRBV15 to TRBJ2-5; D not certain. This CDR3 region has 13 residues. Trimming pared 4 bases from V and 4 bases from J, leaving 10 bases between. Germline-derived CDR1 and CDR2 are LNHNV and YYDKDF (reference sequence). The CDR3 bases are TGTGCCACCAGCATCTTTACGGCAGAGACCCAGTACTTC. This sequence encodes CATSIFTAETQYF.

This chain uses TRBV27 with TRBJ2-1; 8 positions match TRBD2. The CDR3 spans 13 residues. The V and J ends lost 7 bases and 10 bases, in that order; junction bases with no gene match: 9. Germline lookup yields CDR1 MNHEY and CDR2 SMNVEV (reference sequence). The CDR3 nucleotides read TGTGCCAGCAAACAAAGCGGGGGCCGGGAGCAGTTCTTC. Encoded protein: CASKQSGGREQFF.

The V call is TRBV7-8, the J call TRBJ2-7; 7 nucleotides match TRBD1. V dropped 4 bases and J dropped 0; count of bases not matched to a gene: 15. The CDR3 is 18 amino acids. Germline lookup yields CDR1 SGHVS and CDR2 FQNEAQ. For the CDR3, the DNA is TGTGCCAGCAGCTCCAGGGGGTCGGCCAGTAAGAGCTCCTACGAGCAGTACTTC. Amino acid sequence: CASSSRGSASKSSYEQYF.

J is TRBJ2-6 and V is TRBV20-1; D gene ambiguous. Germline lookup yields CDR1 DFQATT and CDR2 SNEGSKA (reference sequence). The length of the CDR3 is 16 residues. V dropped 2 bases and J dropped 0 bases, with 11 bases sitting between them. The CDR3 sequence: CSARSGSPSGANVLTF. CDR3 nucleotide sequence: TGCAGTGCTAGATCTGGGTCCCCCTCTGGGGCCAACGTCCTGACTTTC.

This clonotype was picked up a small number of times. The chain has TRBV28 and TRBJ2-1, with no clear D. The CDR3 runs to 16 residues. V was clipped by 3 bases and J by 0 bases, with 12 bases between them. In germline, CDR1 is MDHEN, CDR2 SYDVKM. The CDR3 protein is CASSLSLLSSYNEQFF. Here the CDR3 DNA reads TGTGCCAGCAGTTTGTCCCTCCTAAGCTCCTACAATGAGCAGTTCTTC.

The chain is built from TRBV7-8 and TRBJ1-4, with 8 bases aligning to TRBD1. The CDR3 extends over 17 amino acids. The J segment lost 5 bases and the V segment lost 0 bases, leaving 8 bases of the junction unmatched. The germline gives CDR1 SGHVS, CDR2 FQNEAQ. The CDR3 protein is CASSLAIRGDRNEKLFF. CDR3 bases: TGTGCCAGCAGCTTAGCAATTAGGGGGGACAGGAATGAAAAACTGTTTTTT.

The V and J genes are TRBV5-1 and TRBJ2-1; D ambiguous. Germline V gene lookup returns CDR1 SGHRS and CDR2 YFSETQ. The CDR3 loop spans 14 amino acids. Trimming took off 4 bases at V and 7 bases at J, with 15 bases between the two ends. In DNA form, the CDR3 reads TGCGCCAGCAGCCCGCCCCTCGACACGAATGAGCAGTTCTTC. Encoded protein: CASSPPLDTNEQFF.

The chain recombines TRBV28 with TRBJ2-4; D assignment may be TRBD1 or TRBD2 (5 bases each). V was shortened by 7 bases and J by 5 bases, with 12 bases between the two germline ends. The germline V gene encodes CDR1 MDHEN and CDR2 SYDVKM. This CDR3 has 13 amino acids. CDR3 nucleotide sequence: TGTGCCAGCACCCAAGGGGAGCAAAACATTCAGTACTTC. Its translation: CASTQGEQNIQYF.

This clonotype has just a few counts. The junction and the germline gene differ at one end; a read error may be behind it. The chain links TRBV4-2 to TRBJ2-5; D is unclear. This CDR3 has 14 amino acids. Germline V gene lookup returns CDR1 LGHNA and CDR2 YNFKEQ. The CDR3 loop reads CASSQDGLQETQYF. Written as DNA, the CDR3 is TGTGCCAGCAGTCAAGATGGCTTACAAGAGACCCAGTACTTC.

The chain joins TRBV25-1 to TRBJ2-3, with D tentatively TRBD1 or TRBD2 (5 bases each). The CDR3 is 15 amino acids. The ends were cut back, 3 bases at V and 9 bases at J, with 19 bases in the middle. The germline V gene encodes CDR1 MGHDK and CDR2 SYGVNS. The CDR3 is CASSDSTGPWGTQYF. DNA of the CDR3: TGTGCCAGCAGTGATTCGACTGGGCCCTGGGGGACGCAGTATTTT.

CDR3 DNA: TGTGCCAGCAGCCCCCCGGACAAAGACTATGGCTACACCTTC. Its translation is CASSPPDKDYGYTF. V usage is TRBV7-2 and J usage is TRBJ1-2, with D maybe TRBD1 (5 bases). The V end was cut by 5 bases, the J end by 3 bases, with 13 bases between. Germline V lookup: CDR1 SGHTA, CDR2 FQGNSA. The CDR3 is 14 residues long.

The chain uses TRBV28 and TRBJ2-5, with 7 bases lining up with TRBD1. J gave up 3 bases and V 5 bases, and 9 bases lay outside the gene matches. Germline CDR1 is MDHEN and CDR2 is SYDVKM. There are 15 residues in the CDR3. The CDR3 loop is CASSPLRTGKETQYF. The CDR3 DNA sequence: TGTGCCAGCAGTCCCCTCAGGACAGGCAAAGAGACCCAGTACTTC. Variable domain in full (rest from reference TRBV28 and TRBJ2-5): DVKVTQSSRYLVKRTGEKVFLECVQDMDHENMFWYRQDPGLGLRLIYFSYDVKMKEKGDIPEGYSVSREKKERFSLILESASTNQTSMYLCASSPLRTGKETQYFGPGTRLLVL.

This clonotype was seen more than once but under ten times. The rearrangement uses TRBV7-9 and TRBJ2-7; 8 bases fit TRBD1. Trimming cost V 5 bases and J 4 bases; bases outside gene matches: 7. The CDR3 has 14 amino acids. CDR1 and CDR2 from the germline V gene are SEHNR and FQNEAQ (reference sequence). The CDR3 sequence: CASSPRQGWYEQYF. CDR3 DNA sequence: TGTGCCAGCAGCCCTAGACAGGGGTGGTACGAGCAGTACTTC.